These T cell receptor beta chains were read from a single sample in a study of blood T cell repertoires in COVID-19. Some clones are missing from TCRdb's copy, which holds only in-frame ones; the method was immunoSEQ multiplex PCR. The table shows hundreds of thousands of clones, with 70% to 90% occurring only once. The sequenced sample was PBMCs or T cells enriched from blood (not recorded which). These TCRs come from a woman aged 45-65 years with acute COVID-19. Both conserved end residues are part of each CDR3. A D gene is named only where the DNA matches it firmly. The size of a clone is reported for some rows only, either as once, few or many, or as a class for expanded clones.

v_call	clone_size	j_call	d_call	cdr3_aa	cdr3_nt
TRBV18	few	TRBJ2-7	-	CASSPPGAYEQYF	TGTGCCAGCTCACCACCCGGAGCCTACGAGCAGTACTTC
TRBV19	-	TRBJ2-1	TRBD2	CASSIALADYNEQFF	TGTGCCAGTAGTATAGCGCTAGCGGACTACAATGAGCAGTTCTTC
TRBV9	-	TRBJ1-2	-	CASSGPASVVSNYGYTF	TGTGCCAGCAGCGGCCCCGCGTCGGTGGTATCGAACTATGGCTACACCTTC
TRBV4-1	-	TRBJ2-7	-	CASSPPKGSVKYF	TGCGCCAGCAGCCCCCCGAAGGGTAGCGTGAAGTACTTC
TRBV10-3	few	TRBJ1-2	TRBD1	CAISDPGGLHYGYTF	TGTGCCATCAGTGACCCAGGGGGCCTCCACTATGGCTACACCTTC
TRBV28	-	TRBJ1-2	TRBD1	CASSWGDRGQGGYTF	TGTGCCAGCAGTTGGGGGGACAGGGGGCAGGGTGGCTACACCTTC
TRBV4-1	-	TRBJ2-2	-	CASSQVPSSTGELFF	TGCGCCAGCAGCCAAGTCCCCTCTAGTACCGGGGAGCTGTTTTTT
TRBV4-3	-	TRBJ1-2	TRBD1	CASSHTRDRGPPNYGYTF	TGCGCCAGCAGCCATACCCGGGACAGGGGACCGCCCAACTATGGCTACACCTTC
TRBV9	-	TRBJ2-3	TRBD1	CASSVEAGGLEDTQYF	TGTGCCAGCAGCGTAGAGGCAGGGGGCCTGGAAGATACGCAGTATTTT
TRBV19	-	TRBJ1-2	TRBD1	CASREPGQGGYGYTF	TGTGCCAGTAGAGAACCGGGACAGGGAGGCTATGGCTACACCTTC
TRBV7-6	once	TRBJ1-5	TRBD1	CASSLRGHQPQHF	TGTGCCAGCAGCTTAAGGGGGCATCAGCCCCAGCATTTT
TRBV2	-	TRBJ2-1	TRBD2	CASSRLAVISSYNEQFF	TGTGCCAGCAGTCGGCTAGCGGTTATCAGCTCCTACAATGAGCAGTTCTTC
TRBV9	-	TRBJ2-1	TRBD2	CASSARRAGGGYNEQFF	TGTGCCAGCAGCGCCCGGCGAGCGGGAGGGGGATACAATGAGCAGTTCTTC
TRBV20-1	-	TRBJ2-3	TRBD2	CSASRVAGAYTQYF	TGCAGTGCTAGTAGAGTAGCGGGAGCATATACGCAGTATTTT